This T cell receptor (beta chain) was captured in a study of blood T cell repertoires in COVID-19. Measured with immunoSEQ multiplex PCR; TCRdb has only the in-frame clones, and not every one. The data show some 320,000 clones, about 92% seen once. Cohort 3 recovered donors had two negative PCRs, clearance, or symptom resolution. The V and J ends lost 5 bases and 4 bases respectively, with 8 bases between them. The CDR3 is 13 residues long. Looked up from germline, CDR1 is MNHNS and CDR2 is SASEGT. The sample consisted of PBMCs or T cells enriched from blood (not recorded which). The chain combines TRBV6-1 with TRBJ1-4; no firm D call. This sequence was found in a man aged 55 to 70 who had recovered from COVID-19. In DNA, the CDR3 is TGTGCCAGCAGTTATTCCGGTAATGAAAAACTGTTTTTT. Amino acid sequence: CASSYSGNEKLFF.